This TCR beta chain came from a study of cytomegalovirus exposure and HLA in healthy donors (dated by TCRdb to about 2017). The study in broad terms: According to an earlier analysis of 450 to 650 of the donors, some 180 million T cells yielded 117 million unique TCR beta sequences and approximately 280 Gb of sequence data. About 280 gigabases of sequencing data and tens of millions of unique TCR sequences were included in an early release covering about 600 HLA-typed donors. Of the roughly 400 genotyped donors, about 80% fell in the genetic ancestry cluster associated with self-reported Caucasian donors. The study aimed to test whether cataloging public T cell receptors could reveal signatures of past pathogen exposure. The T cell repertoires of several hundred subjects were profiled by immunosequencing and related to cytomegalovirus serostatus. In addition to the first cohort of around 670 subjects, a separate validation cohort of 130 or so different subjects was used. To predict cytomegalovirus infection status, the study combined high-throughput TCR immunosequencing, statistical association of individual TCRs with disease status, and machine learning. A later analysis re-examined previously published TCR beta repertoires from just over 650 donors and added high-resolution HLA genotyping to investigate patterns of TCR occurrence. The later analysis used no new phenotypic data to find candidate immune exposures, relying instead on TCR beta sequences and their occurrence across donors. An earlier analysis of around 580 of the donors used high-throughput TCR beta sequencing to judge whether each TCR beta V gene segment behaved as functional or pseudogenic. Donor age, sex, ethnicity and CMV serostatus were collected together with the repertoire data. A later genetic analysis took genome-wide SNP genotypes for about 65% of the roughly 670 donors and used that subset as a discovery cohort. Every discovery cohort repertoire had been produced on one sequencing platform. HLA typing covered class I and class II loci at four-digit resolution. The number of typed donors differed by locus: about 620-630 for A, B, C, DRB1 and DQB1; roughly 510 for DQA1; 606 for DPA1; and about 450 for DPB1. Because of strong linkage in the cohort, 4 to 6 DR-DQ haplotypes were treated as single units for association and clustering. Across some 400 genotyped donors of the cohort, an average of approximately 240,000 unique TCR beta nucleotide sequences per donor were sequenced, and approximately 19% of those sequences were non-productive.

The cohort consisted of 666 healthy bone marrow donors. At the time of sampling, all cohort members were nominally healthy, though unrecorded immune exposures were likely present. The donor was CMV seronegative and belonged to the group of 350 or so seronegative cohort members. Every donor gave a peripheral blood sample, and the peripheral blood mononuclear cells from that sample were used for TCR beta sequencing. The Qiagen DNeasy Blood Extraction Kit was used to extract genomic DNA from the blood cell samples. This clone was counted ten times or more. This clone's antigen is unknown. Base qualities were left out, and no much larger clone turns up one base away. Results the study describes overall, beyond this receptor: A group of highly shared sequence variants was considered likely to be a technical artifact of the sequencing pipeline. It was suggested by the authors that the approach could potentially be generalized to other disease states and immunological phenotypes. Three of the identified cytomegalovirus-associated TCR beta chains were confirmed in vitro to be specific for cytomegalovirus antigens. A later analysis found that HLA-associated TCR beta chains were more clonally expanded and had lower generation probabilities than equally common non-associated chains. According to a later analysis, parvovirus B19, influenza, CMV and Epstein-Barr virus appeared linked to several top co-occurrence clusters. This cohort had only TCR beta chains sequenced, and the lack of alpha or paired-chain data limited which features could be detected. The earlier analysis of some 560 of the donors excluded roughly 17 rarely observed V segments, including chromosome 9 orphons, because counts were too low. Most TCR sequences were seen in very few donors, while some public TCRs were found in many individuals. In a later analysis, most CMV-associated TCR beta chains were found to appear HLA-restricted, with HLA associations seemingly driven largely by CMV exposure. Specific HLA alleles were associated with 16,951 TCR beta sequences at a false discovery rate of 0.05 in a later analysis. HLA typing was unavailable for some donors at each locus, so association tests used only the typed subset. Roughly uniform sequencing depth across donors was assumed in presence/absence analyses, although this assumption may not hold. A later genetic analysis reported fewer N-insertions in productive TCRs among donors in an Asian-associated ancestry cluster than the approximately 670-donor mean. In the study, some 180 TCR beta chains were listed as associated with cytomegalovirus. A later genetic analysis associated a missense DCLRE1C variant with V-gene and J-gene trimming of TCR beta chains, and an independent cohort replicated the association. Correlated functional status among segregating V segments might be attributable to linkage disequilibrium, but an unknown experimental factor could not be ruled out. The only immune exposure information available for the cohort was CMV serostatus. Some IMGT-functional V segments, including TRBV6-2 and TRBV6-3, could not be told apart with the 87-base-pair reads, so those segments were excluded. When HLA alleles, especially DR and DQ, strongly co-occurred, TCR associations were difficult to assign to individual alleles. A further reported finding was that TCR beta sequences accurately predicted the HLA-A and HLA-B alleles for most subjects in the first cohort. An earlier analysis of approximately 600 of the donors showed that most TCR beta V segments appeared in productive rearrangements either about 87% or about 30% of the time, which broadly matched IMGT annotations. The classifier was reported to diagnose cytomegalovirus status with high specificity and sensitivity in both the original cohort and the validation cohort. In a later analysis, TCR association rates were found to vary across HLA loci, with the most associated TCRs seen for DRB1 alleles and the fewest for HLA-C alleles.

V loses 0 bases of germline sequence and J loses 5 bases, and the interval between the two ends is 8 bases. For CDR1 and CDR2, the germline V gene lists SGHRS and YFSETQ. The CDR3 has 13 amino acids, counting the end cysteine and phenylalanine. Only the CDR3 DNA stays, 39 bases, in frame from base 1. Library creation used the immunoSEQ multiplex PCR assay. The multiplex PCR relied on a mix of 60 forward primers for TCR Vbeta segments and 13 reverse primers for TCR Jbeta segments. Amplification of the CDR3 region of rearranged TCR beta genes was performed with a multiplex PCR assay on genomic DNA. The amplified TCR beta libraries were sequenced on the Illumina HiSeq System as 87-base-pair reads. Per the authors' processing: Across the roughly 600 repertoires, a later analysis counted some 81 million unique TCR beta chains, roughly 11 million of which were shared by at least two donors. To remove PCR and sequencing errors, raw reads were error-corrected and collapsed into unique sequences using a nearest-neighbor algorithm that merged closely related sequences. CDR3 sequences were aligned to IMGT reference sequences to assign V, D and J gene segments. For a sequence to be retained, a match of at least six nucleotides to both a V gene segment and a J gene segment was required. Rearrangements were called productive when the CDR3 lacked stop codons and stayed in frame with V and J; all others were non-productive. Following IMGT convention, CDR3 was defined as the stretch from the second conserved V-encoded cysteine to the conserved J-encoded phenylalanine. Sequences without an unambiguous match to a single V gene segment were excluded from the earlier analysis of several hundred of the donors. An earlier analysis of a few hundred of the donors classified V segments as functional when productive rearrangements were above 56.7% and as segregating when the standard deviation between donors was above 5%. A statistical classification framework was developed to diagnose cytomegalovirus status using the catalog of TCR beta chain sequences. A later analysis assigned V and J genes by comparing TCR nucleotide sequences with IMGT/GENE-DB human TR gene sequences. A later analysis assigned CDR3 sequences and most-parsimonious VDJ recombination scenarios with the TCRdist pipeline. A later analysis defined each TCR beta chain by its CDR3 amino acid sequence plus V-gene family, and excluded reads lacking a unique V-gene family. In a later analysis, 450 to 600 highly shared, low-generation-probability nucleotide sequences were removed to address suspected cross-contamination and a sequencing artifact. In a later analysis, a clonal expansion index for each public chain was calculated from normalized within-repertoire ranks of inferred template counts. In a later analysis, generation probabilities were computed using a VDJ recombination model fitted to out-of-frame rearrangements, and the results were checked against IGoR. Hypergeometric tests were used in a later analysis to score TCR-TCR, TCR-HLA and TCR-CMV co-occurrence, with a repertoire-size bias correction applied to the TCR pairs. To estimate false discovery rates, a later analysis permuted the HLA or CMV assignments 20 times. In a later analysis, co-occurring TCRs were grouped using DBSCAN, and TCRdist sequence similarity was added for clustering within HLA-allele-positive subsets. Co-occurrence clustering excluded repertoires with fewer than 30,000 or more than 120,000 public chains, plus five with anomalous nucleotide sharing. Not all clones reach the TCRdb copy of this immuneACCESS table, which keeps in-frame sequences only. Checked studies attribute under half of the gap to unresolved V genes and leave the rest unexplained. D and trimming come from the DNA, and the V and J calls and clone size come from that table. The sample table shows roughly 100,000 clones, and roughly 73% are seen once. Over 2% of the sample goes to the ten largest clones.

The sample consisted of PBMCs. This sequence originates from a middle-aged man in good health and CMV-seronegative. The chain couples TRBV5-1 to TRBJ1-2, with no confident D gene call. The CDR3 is CASSLETAYGYTF. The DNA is TGCGCCAGCAGCTTGGAGACTGCGTATGGCTACACCTTC.